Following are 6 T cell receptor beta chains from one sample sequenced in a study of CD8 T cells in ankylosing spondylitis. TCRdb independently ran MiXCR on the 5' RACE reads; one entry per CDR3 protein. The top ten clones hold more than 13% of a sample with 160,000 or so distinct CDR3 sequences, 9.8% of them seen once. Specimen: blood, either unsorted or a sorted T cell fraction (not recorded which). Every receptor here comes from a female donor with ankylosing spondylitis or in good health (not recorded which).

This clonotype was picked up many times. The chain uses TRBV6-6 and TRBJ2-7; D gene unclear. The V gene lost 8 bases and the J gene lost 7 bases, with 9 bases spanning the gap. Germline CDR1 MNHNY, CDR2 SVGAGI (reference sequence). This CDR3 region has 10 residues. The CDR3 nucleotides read TGTGCCAGCGGACGCCCTGAGCAGTACTTC. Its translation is CASGRPEQYF.

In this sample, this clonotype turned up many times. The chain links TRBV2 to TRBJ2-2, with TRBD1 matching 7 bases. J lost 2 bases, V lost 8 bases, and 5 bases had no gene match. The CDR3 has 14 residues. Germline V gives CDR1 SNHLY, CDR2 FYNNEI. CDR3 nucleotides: TGTGCCAGCTGGCAGGGGGTAAACACCGGGGAGCTGTTTTTT. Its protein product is CASWQGVNTGELFF.

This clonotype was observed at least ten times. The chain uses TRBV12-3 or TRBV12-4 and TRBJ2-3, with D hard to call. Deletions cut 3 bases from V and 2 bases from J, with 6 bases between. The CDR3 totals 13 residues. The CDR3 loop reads CASSFTNTDTQYF. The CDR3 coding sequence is TGTGCCAGCAGTTTTACCAACACAGATACGCAGTATTTT.

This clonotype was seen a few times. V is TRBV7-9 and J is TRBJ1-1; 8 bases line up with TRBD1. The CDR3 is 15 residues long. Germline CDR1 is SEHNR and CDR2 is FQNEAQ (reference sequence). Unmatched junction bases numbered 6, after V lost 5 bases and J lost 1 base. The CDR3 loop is CASSTEGTGNTEAFF. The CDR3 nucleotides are TGTGCCAGCAGCACCGAGGGGACAGGGAACACTGAAGCTTTCTTT.

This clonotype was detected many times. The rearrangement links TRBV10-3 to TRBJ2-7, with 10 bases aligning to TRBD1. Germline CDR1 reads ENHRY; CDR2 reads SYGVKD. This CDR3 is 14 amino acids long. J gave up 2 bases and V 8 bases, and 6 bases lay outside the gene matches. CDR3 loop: CAIAPGQGAYEQYF. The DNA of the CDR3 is TGTGCCATCGCCCCCGGACAGGGGGCCTACGAGCAGTACTTC.

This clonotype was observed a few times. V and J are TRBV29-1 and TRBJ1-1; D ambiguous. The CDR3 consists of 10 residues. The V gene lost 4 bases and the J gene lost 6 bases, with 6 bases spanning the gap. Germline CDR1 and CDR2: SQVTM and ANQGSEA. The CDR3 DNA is TGCAGCGTTGGCGGCGCTGAAGCTTTCTTT. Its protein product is CSVGGAEAFF. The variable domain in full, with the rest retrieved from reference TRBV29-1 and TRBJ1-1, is SAVISQKPSRDICQRGTSLTIQCQVDSQVTMMFWYRQQPGQSLTLIATANQGSEATYESGFVIDKFPISRPNLTFSTLTVSNMSPEDSSIYLCSVGGAEAFFGQGTRLTVV.